Reported below is one T cell receptor beta chain. No antigen is known for it. Vbeta (60) and Jbeta (13) primers were used in the PCR. This table comes from immunoSEQ multiplex PCR, and its TCRdb copy is limited to in-frame clones, with some not included. Found here are some 120,000 clones, 75% to 90% of them singletons; the top ten hold 1%. This sample is drawn from a study of cytomegalovirus exposure and HLA in healthy donors. Across the study: From donors who were HLA-typed, an early data release held approximately 84 million unique TCRs. Overall study findings and caveats: CMV serostatus stood as the only immune exposure information on hand.

The length of the CDR3 is 15 residues. Germline assignment: CDR1 MDHEN and CDR2 SYDVKM. V trimming: 7 bases; J trimming: 5 bases; junction bases outside the gene matches: 9. Sequencing input: PBMCs. The J gene is TRBJ2-7, the V gene TRBV28, with TRBD2 identical over 12 bases. The receptor comes from a man in his forties in good health and CMV-seronegative. The CDR3 region is CASISSSGGADEQYF. For the CDR3, the DNA is TGTGCCAGCATCTCCTCTAGCGGGGGGGCCGACGAGCAGTACTTC. Full variable domain (missing parts from reference TRBV28 and TRBJ2-7): DVKVTQSSRYLVKRTGEKVFLECVQDMDHENMFWYRQDPGLGLRLIYFSYDVKMKEKGDIPEGYSVSREKKERFSLILESASTNQTSMYLCASISSSGGADEQYFGPGTRLTVT.